The clone carrying this T cell receptor beta chain was observed many times. This entry is derived from a study of CD8 T cells in ankylosing spondylitis. The germline CDR1 and CDR2 sequences are DFQATT and SNEGSKA (reference sequence). CDR3 length equals 14 residues. Trimming took 1 base from V and 10 from J, leaving 19 bases between them. TCRdb processed the 5' RACE reads anew with MiXCR; each CDR3 protein has one entry. Among 250,000 or so distinct CDR3 sequences, under 30% were seen once, and the ten largest hold approximately 0.61%. This chain links TRBV20-1 with TRBJ1-1; unclear D gene. Sequenced input: blood, either unsorted or a sorted T cell fraction (not recorded which). The sequence was collected from a male donor with ankylosing spondylitis or in good health (not recorded which). In DNA, the CDR3 is TGCAGTGCTAGAGTGTTGCGTGGCCGGGCGGGAGCTTTCTTT. Its protein is CSARVLRGRAGAFF.